Below, 7 T cell receptor beta chains from the same sample are listed, as sequenced in a study of persistence of HIV-infected CD4 T cells. Antigens for these TCRs are unknown. Lysates of CMV-infected fibroblasts at 10 ug/mL stimulated these cells. CD40L/CD69 double-negative CD45RO-high memory CD4+ T cells were collected. The libraries were made with immunoSEQ version 4 in survey mode. Sequencing used immunoSEQ multiplex PCR; TCRdb keeps in-frame clones, though not all of them. The sample carries some 31,000 clones, 82% recorded once. Sequences were derived from CD4+ T cells sorted from PBMCs after approximately 19-hour stimulation, sampled from a patient who received antiretroviral therapy. These receptors came from an adult man with HIV who was CMV-seropositive.

J is TRBJ1-5 and V is TRBV19; D uncertain. Germline V gives CDR1 LNHDA, CDR2 SQIVND (reference sequence). The V end lost 3 bases, the J end lost 1 base, and 13 bases lay between the germline ends. The length of the CDR3 is 16 residues. CDR3 protein: CASSMQDGISNQPQHF. The CDR3 nucleotides are TGTGCCAGTAGTATGCAAGACGGGATCAGCAATCAGCCCCAGCATTTT.

The V gene is TRBV3-1 (or the pseudogene TRBV3-2), the J gene TRBJ1-1; D not certain. Germline V CDR1 and CDR2: LGHDT, YNNKEL (reference sequence). Trimming pared 8 bases from V and 11 bases from J, leaving 21 bases between. The CDR3 covers 13 residues. The DNA for the CDR3 is TGTGCCAGCGGTGGTTTGATTCTTGGACGGGCTTTCTTT. This gives the protein CASGGLILGRAFF.

J is TRBJ2-7 and V is TRBV6-6; 11 bases align to TRBD1. Germline V lookup: CDR1 MNHNY, CDR2 SVGAGI (reference sequence). With V trimmed by 7 bases and J by 5 bases, 10 bases remained unmatched. The CDR3 consists of 15 residues. CDR3 sequence reads: CASNDGTGGIDEQYF. CDR3 in DNA: TGTGCCAGCAACGACGGGACAGGGGGGATCGACGAGCAGTACTTC.

This chain connects TRBV6-5 to TRBJ1-4; D is uncertain. Germline CDR1 is MNHEY and CDR2 is SVGAGI. The V end lost 6 bases, the J end lost 5 bases, and 7 bases lay between the germline ends. The CDR3 contains 12 residues. CDR3 DNA sequence: TGTGCCAGCAGCCCCCCCAATGAAAAACTGTTTTTT. Protein product: CASSPPNEKLFF.

The chain combines TRBV6-1 with TRBJ1-2; 7 nucleotides align to TRBD1. Germline V CDR1 and CDR2: MNHNS, SASEGT. The V and J ends lost 4 bases and 0 bases, in that order; junction bases with no gene match: 11. CDR3 length: 17 residues. CDR3 sequence (DNA): TGTGCCAGCAGTGCACTTAGGGACAGAACCACTAACTATGGCTACACCTTC. Its translation: CASSALRDRTTNYGYTF.

This chain links TRBV27 with TRBJ1-2; no definite D call. The V gene's germline CDR1 is MNHEY and CDR2 SMNVEV (reference sequence). This CDR3 region has 14 residues. The V end was cut by 8 bases, the J end by 2 bases, with 15 bases between. DNA for the CDR3: TGTGCCAGCGGGAAGGGTTCATTAAACTATGGCTACACCTTC. This gives the protein CASGKGSLNYGYTF.

This chain joins TRBV30 and TRBJ2-3; perhaps TRBD1 as D (5 bases). Between the trimmed V and J ends, which lost 2 bases and 3 bases, there was a span of 21 bases. The CDR3 contains 17 residues. Germline V CDR1 and CDR2: GTSNPN, SVGIG (reference sequence). CDR3 nucleotides: TGTGCCTGGAGTAGAGACAGCCGCCCCACGCGGACAGATACGCAGTATTTT. This sequence encodes CAWSRDSRPTRTDTQYF. The variable domain in full, with the rest retrieved from reference TRBV30 and TRBJ2-3, is SQTIHQWPATLVQPVGSPLSLECTVEGTSNPNLYWYRQAAGRGLQLLFYSVGIGQISSEVPQNLSASRPQDRQFILSSKKLLLSDSGFYLCAWSRDSRPTRTDTQYFGPGTRLTVL.